Below are 15 T cell receptor beta chains sequenced from a single sample in a study of T cells in localized non-small cell lung cancer. Clones were sequenced by immunoSEQ multiplex PCR, and TCRdb holds only the in-frame ones, with some missing. The sample yields roughly 38,000 clones, roughly 87% seen once. The sequenced sample was peripheral blood, obtained before any cancer treatment. The receptors were gathered from a male donor at least 60 years old with stage III squamous cell lung carcinoma.

V and J are TRBV7-3 and TRBJ2-3, with D possibly matching TRBD2 (6 bases). The CDR3 extends over 16 amino acids. CDR1 is SGHTA, CDR2 FQGTGA, per germline. The V end lost 3 bases, the J end lost 2 bases, and 15 bases lay between the germline ends. The chain's CDR3 is CASSFGPGLITDTQYF. The CDR3 DNA follows: TGTGCCAGCAGCTTCGGACCGGGACTTATCACAGATACGCAGTATTTT.

The genes are TRBV7-6 and TRBJ2-3; D gene uncertain. Germline values: CDR1 SGHVS, CDR2 FNYEAQ. The CDR3 contains 15 residues. Trimming removed 2 bases at V and 6 bases at J, with 15 bases between. The CDR3 spells CASSLSDGPTDTQYF. DNA of the CDR3: TGTGCCAGCAGCTTATCGGACGGACCCACTGATACGCAGTATTTT.

This clone was picked up one time. The J gene is TRBJ1-2, the V gene TRBV5-6; TRBD1 agrees at 8 bases. The CDR3 is 13 amino acids. Losses at the gene ends were 4 bases for V and 4 bases for J; bases not matched to a gene: 3. Germline-derived CDR1 and CDR2 are SGHDT and YYEEEE. Here the CDR3 reads CASSRTGLYGYTF. CDR3 coding DNA: TGTGCCAGCAGCCGGACAGGGCTCTATGGCTACACCTTC.

The chain links TRBV6-1 to TRBJ2-7; unclear D gene. Trimming stripped 4 bases from V and 3 bases from J, with 1 base between. CDR1 is MNHNS, CDR2 SASEGT, per germline. This CDR3 contains 10 residues. The CDR3 DNA follows: TGTGCCAGCAGTGTCTACGAGCAGTACTTC. Amino acids: CASSVYEQYF.

The chain employs TRBV30 and TRBJ2-3; 12 bases fit TRBD1. V lost 3 bases, J lost 5 bases, and 9 bases stayed unmatched. This CDR3 spans 16 amino acids. The V gene's germline CDR1 is GTSNPN and CDR2 SVGIG (reference sequence). The CDR3 region has the DNA TGTGCCTGGAGGCTCCCGGGACAGGGGGCGGGAGATACGCAGTATTTT. It codes for CAWRLPGQGAGDTQYF.

The chain has TRBV7-2 and TRBJ2-1, with D perhaps matching TRBD1 (6 bases). This CDR3 has 16 amino acids. Deletions cut 4 bases from V and 6 bases from J, with 19 bases between. Germline CDR1 is SGHTA and CDR2 is FQGNSA. The CDR3 nucleotides read TGTGCCAGCAGCTCCAGTGGGACAATTCTCTTCAATGAGCAGTTCTTC. Translating gives CASSSSGTILFNEQFF.

This chain connects TRBV19 to TRBJ2-4, with D perhaps matching TRBD1 (5 bases). Germline V gives CDR1 LNHDA, CDR2 SQIVND (reference sequence). The CDR3 consists of 14 residues. Deletions cut 4 bases from V and 4 bases from J, with 11 bases between. The CDR3 region has the DNA TGTGCCAGTAGTAAGGATAGGACAAAAAACATTCAGTACTTC. Encoded protein: CASSKDRTKNIQYF.

The CDR3 protein is CASGGRNSPLHF. The CDR3 DNA sequence: TGTGCCAGCGGAGGACGTAATTCACCCCTCCACTTT. The chain employs TRBV9 and TRBJ1-6; D remains ambiguous. Trimming cost V 7 bases and J 6 bases, with 8 bases left between them. CDR3 length equals 12 residues. The germline V gene encodes CDR1 SGDLS and CDR2 YYNGEE.

The V and J genes are TRBV2 and TRBJ2-2, with a possible D match to TRBD1 (6 bases). The CDR3 extends over 11 amino acids. The V gene lost 10 bases and the J gene lost 5 bases, with 8 bases spanning the gap. The germline CDR1 and CDR2 sequences are SNHLY and FYNNEI. The CDR3 here is CATQGTGELFF. CDR3 nucleotide sequence: TGTGCCACCCAGGGGACCGGGGAGCTGTTTTTT.

The chain joins TRBV14 to TRBJ1-1; D is perhaps TRBD1 (5 bases). V lost 3 bases and J lost 7, with 15 bases in between. Looked up from germline, CDR1 is SGHDN and CDR2 is FVKESK. CDR3 size: 14 residues. CDR3 sequence reads: CASSQWTGTIEAFF. DNA for the CDR3: TGTGCCAGCAGCCAGTGGACTGGGACGATTGAAGCTTTCTTT.

V and J are TRBV16 and TRBJ2-7; D unresolved. With 3 bases removed from V and 0 bases from J, the gap between germline ends came to 3 bases. The CDR3 has 12 amino acids. Germline V gene data show CDR1 as KGHSY and CDR2 as FQNENV. The CDR3 coding sequence is TGTGCCAGCAGCCACAGCTCCTACGAGCAGTACTTC. It translates to CASSHSSYEQYF.

CDR3 DNA sequence: TGCAGCGTGAGGGGGCCGGGGAGCGAGCAGTACTTC. This translates into CSVRGPGSEQYF. V and J are TRBV29-1 and TRBJ2-7, with 7 positions matching TRBD1. Unmatched junction bases numbered 8, after V lost 6 bases and J lost 6 bases. Per the germline V gene, CDR1 is SQVTM and CDR2 is ANQGSEA. The CDR3 has 12 residues.

J is TRBJ1-1 and V is TRBV14, with 10 bases aligning to TRBD1. Germline loops: CDR1 SGHDN, CDR2 FVKESK. The CDR3 is 15 residues long. V lost 3 bases and J lost 6; bases outside the gene matches: 7. CDR3 in amino acids: CASSQGQGRNAEAFF. The DNA for the CDR3 is TGTGCCAGCAGCCAGGGACAGGGGCGAAACGCTGAAGCTTTCTTT. Variable domain in full (rest from reference TRBV14 and TRBJ1-1): EAGVTQFPSHSVIEKGQTVTLRCDPISGHDNLYWYRRVMGKEIKFLLHFVKESKQDESGMPNNRFLAERTGGTYSTLKVQPAELEDSGVYFCASSQGQGRNAEAFFGQGTRLTVV.

The chain links TRBV27 to TRBJ1-2; possible D gene TRBD1, 5 bases. CDR3 size: 13 residues. Germline V CDR1 and CDR2: MNHEY, SMNVEV (reference sequence). The ends were cut back, 3 bases at V and 7 bases at J, with 12 bases in the middle. CDR3 in DNA: TGTGCCAGCAGTTTCTCGGGGGTCGGTGGCTACACCTTC. Translation gives CASSFSGVGGYTF.

The rearrangement links TRBV25-1 to TRBJ1-1; D perhaps matches TRBD1 (6 bases). The CDR3 spans 11 residues. The germline gives CDR1 MGHDK, CDR2 SYGVNS. The V gene lost 7 bases and the J gene lost 9 bases, with 12 bases spanning the gap. Here the CDR3 DNA reads TGTGCCAGCAACCTCCGGGACAAAGCTTTCTTT. Its protein product is CASNLRDKAFF.